The sequence of this T cell receptor (beta chain) was determined in a study of blood T cell repertoires in COVID-19. TCRdb keeps only in-frame clones here, not all; method: immunoSEQ multiplex PCR. This sample has tens of thousands of clones, with 85% to 90% found just once. V shed 7 bases and J shed 8 bases, with 18 bases lying between them. This CDR3 is 14 amino acids long. Germline lookup yields CDR1 LNHDA and CDR2 SQIVND (reference sequence). The sequenced sample consisted of peripheral blood. The receptor comes from a man in his fifties or sixties with acute or convalescent COVID-19. The V call is TRBV19, the J call TRBJ2-1; TRBD2 is a possible D gene (6 bases). CDR3 sequence: CASTLANPWDEQFF. The CDR3 nucleotides read TGTGCCAGTACGCTAGCGAACCCTTGGGATGAGCAGTTCTTC.